The rows below give T cell receptor beta chains drawn from one sample of a study of T cells in Graves' hyperthyroidism and ophthalmopathy. TCRdb itself ran the multiplex PCR reads through MiXCR, one entry per CDR3 protein. This sample has 500,000 to 550,000 distinct CDR3 sequences, with about 20% found just once. The sample taken for sequencing was blood. The receptors shown here come from a man aged 40-49 years with Graves' ophthalmopathy. Both conserved end residues are part of each CDR3. D genes are given only for firm matches. Clone size is shown for a subset of rows, as once, few, many or a class of expanded clone.

J gene,clone size,V gene,D gene,CDR3 length,CDR3 protein,CDR3 DNA
TRBJ2-1,many,TRBV9,TRBD2,15,CASSVGREGYNEQFF,TGTGCCAGCAGCGTAGGACGGGAGGGATACAATGAGCAGTTCTTC
TRBJ2-5,few,TRBV29-1,NA,13,CSVTGGGAETQYF,TGCAGCGTTACCGGAGGGGGCGCGGAGACCCAGTACTTC
TRBJ1-5,NA,TRBV6-2/TRBV6-3,NA,13,CASSYSQDQPQHF,TGTGCCAGCAGTTACTCGCAGGATCAGCCCCAGCATTTT
TRBJ2-3,NA,TRBV6-1,TRBD2,19,CASTPAGLAGRGQSDTQYF,TGTGCCAGCACCCCGGCGGGACTAGCGGGACGAGGCCAGTCAGATACGCAGTATTTT
TRBJ2-1,many,TRBV3-1,NA,15,CASSLDGGSYNEQFF,TGTGCCAGCAGCCTGGACGGAGGGTCCTACAATGAGCAGTTCTTC
TRBJ2-7,few,TRBV7-9,NA,13,CASSAPPLYEQYF,TGTGCCAGCAGCGCCCCTCCCCTTTACGAGCAGTACTTC
TRBJ2-1,NA,TRBV12-3/TRBV12-4,TRBD2,14,CASSFRAGGYEQFF,TGTGCCAGCAGTTTTAGAGCGGGAGGGTATGAGCAGTTCTTC
TRBJ2-2,many,TRBV20-1,TRBD1,16,CSAFPGQGRYTGELFF,TGCAGTGCTTTCCCGGGACAGGGGAGGTACACCGGGGAGCTGTTTTTT
TRBJ2-5,few,TRBV9,NA,13,CASSVAGDETQYF,TGTGCCAGCAGCGTAGCCGGGGACGAGACCCAGTACTTC
TRBJ2-4,NA,TRBV12-3/TRBV12-4,NA,14,CASSPDFWQNIQYF,TGTGCCAGCAGCCCTGACTTTTGGCAAAACATTCAGTACTTC
TRBJ1-4,many,TRBV18,NA,14,CASSPRDANEKLFF,TGTGCCAGCTCACCAAGGGACGCTAATGAAAAACTGTTTTTT
TRBJ2-1,few,TRBV5-1,NA,14,CASSLAGRQNEQFF,TGCGCCAGCAGCTTGGCTGGCAGGCAAAATGAGCAGTTCTTC
TRBJ2-1,few,TRBV4-1,NA,15,CASSQERSGFNEQFF,TGCGCCAGCAGCCAGGAGCGGTCGGGTTTCAATGAGCAGTTCTTC
TRBJ2-3,NA,TRBV10-3,NA,12,CAISGGTDTQYF,TGTGCCATCAGTGGAGGGACAGATACGCAGTATTTT
TRBJ2-7,NA,TRBV20-1,TRBD2,16,CSAFPMTSGDPYEQYF,TGCAGTGCTTTCCCAATGACTAGCGGGGATCCCTACGAGCAGTACTTC
TRBJ2-1,many,TRBV29-1,TRBD2,13,CSVTGRVYNEQFF,TGCAGCGTTACCGGGAGGGTGTACAATGAGCAGTTCTTC
TRBJ2-7,many,TRBV7-3,TRBD1,15,CASSLFGTGTYEQYF,TGTGCCAGCAGCTTATTCGGGACAGGGACTTACGAGCAGTACTTC
TRBJ2-7,many,TRBV27,NA,13,CASSYTVDYEQYF,TGTGCCAGCAGTTACACAGTGGACTACGAGCAGTACTTC
TRBJ2-7,few,TRBV19,NA,14,CASSLAGTLYEQYF,TGTGCCAGTAGCCTCGCCGGGACTCTATACGAGCAGTACTTC
TRBJ2-1,many,TRBV7-2,TRBD2,12,CASSLLAGIQFF,TGTGCCAGCAGCCTACTAGCGGGAATCCAGTTCTTC
TRBJ2-1,NA,TRBV20-1,TRBD2,15,CSASPTSGRGHEQFF,TGCAGTGCTAGTCCGACTAGCGGGAGAGGGCATGAGCAGTTCTTC
TRBJ1-4,few,TRBV5-1,TRBD1,16,CASSLGGRGGNEKLFF,TGCGCCAGCAGCTTGGGCGGCAGGGGGGGGAATGAAAAACTGTTTTTT
TRBJ2-3,NA,TRBV20-1,NA,15,CSAPQRAVSTDTQYF,TGCAGTGCTCCCCAGCGGGCGGTTAGCACAGATACGCAGTATTTT
TRBJ1-2,many,TRBV5-1,TRBD1,13,CASSGQGGYGYTF,TGCGCCAGCAGCGGGCAGGGGGGCTATGGCTACACCTTC
TRBJ2-7,NA,TRBV7-2,NA,13,CASSLIGAYEQYF,TGTGCCAGCAGCTTAATAGGGGCCTACGAGCAGTACTTC
TRBJ2-7,NA,TRBV30,NA,14,CAWSVGFGGYEQYF,TGTGCCTGGAGTGTAGGGTTTGGCGGTTACGAGCAGTACTTC
TRBJ2-7,many,TRBV7-2,NA,13,CASSSPDTYEQYF,TGTGCCAGCAGCTCTCCGGACACCTACGAGCAGTACTTC
TRBJ1-6,NA,TRBV11-2,NA,13,CASSFRLDSPLHF,TGTGCCAGCAGCTTCCGTCTTGATTCACCCCTCCACTTT
TRBJ1-6,NA,TRBV7-8,NA,12,CASSSPRSPLHF,TGTGCCAGCAGCTCCCCCAGGTCACCCCTCCACTTT
TRBJ2-2,NA,TRBV9,NA,18,CASSGPFLSAGNTGELFF,TGTGCCAGCAGCGGACCATTCTTGTCGGCGGGAAACACCGGGGAGCTGTTTTTT
TRBJ2-3,few,TRBV2,TRBD2,16,CASSEAGTGGRDTQYF,TGTGCCAGCAGTGAAGCTGGCACGGGGGGGCGTGATACGCAGTATTTT
TRBJ2-7,many,TRBV6-1,NA,11,CASSRTYEQYF,TGTGCCAGCAGCAGGACCTACGAGCAGTACTTC
TRBJ2-3,NA,TRBV6-2/TRBV6-3,TRBD1,15,CASSPGDRDGDTQYF,TGTGCCAGCAGCCCCGGGGACAGGGACGGAGATACGCAGTATTTT
TRBJ2-6,NA,TRBV30,NA,13,CALTGSGANVLTF,TGTGCTTTGACAGGCTCTGGGGCCAACGTCCTGACTTTC
TRBJ2-1,few,TRBV19,TRBD1,15,CASSTQDRGYNEQFF,TGTGCCAGTAGTACCCAGGACAGGGGTTACAATGAGCAGTTCTTC
TRBJ2-5,many,TRBV2,NA,14,CASSPGPLGETQYF,TGTGCCAGCAGTCCGGGACCCCTGGGGGAGACCCAGTACTTC
TRBJ1-4,NA,TRBV12-3/TRBV12-4,TRBD1,16,CASSLRDRVDDEKLFF,TGTGCCAGCAGCCTCCGAGACAGGGTTGATGATGAAAAACTGTTTTTT
TRBJ1-1,many,TRBV11-2,TRBD1,14,CASSPGTGRTEAFF,TGTGCCAGCAGCCCAGGGACAGGGAGGACTGAAGCTTTCTTT
TRBJ2-5,many,TRBV28,NA,12,CASQGPRETQYF,TGTGCCAGCCAGGGGCCAAGGGAGACCCAGTACTTC
TRBJ2-7,NA,TRBV12-3/TRBV12-4,NA,13,CASTISGNYEQYF,TGTGCCAGCACCATCTCCGGAAACTACGAGCAGTACTTC
TRBJ1-4,few,TRBV11-3,TRBD1,16,CASKGEGQETNEKLFF,TGTGCCAGCAAGGGTGAGGGACAGGAAACTAATGAAAAACTGTTTTTT
TRBJ2-5,many,TRBV3-1,NA,14,CASSQDFTGETQYF,TGTGCCAGCAGCCAAGATTTTACGGGAGAGACCCAGTACTTC
TRBJ1-2,many,TRBV7-9,NA,12,CASSSGLHGYTF,TGTGCCAGCAGCTCCGGGCTTCATGGCTACACCTTC
TRBJ1-1,few,TRBV6-2/TRBV6-3,NA,13,CASLRGANTEAFF,TGTGCCAGCCTTCGCGGGGCGAACACTGAAGCTTTCTTT
TRBJ2-1,many,TRBV11-2,NA,15,CASSLVGARNNEQFF,TGTGCCAGCAGCTTAGTAGGGGCTAGAAACAATGAGCAGTTCTTC
TRBJ2-7,NA,TRBV20-1,TRBD1,14,CSASPYRGVREQYF,TGCAGTGCTAGTCCATACAGGGGGGTGAGGGAGCAGTACTTC
TRBJ2-5,few,TRBV27,NA,13,CASSLLPKETQYF,TGTGCCAGCAGTTTACTCCCAAAAGAGACCCAGTACTTC
TRBJ1-1,NA,TRBV5-1,NA,16,CASSPRVGGLNTEAFF,TGCGCCAGCAGCCCGCGGGTTGGGGGGTTGAACACTGAAGCTTTCTTT
TRBJ2-1,few,TRBV20-1,NA,17,CSAIGATPRSSYNEQFF,TGCAGTGCTATAGGGGCAACCCCAAGGAGCTCCTACAATGAGCAGTTCTTC
TRBJ2-5,few,TRBV7-8,TRBD2,19,CASSLAPRSSGSSLGTQYF,TGTGCCAGCAGCTTAGCGCCCCGTTCTAGCGGGAGTAGTTTGGGGACCCAGTACTTC
TRBJ2-1,many,TRBV12-3/TRBV12-4,NA,13,CASSFGSYNEQFF,TGTGCCAGCAGTTTCGGCTCCTACAATGAGCAGTTCTTC
TRBJ1-1,many,TRBV12-3/TRBV12-4,NA,13,CASSTPPNTEAFF,TGTGCCAGCAGTACCCCGCCAAACACTGAAGCTTTCTTT
TRBJ1-4,NA,TRBV7-9,TRBD1,14,CASSQGGQVEKLFF,TGTGCCAGCAGCCAAGGGGGCCAGGTCGAAAAACTGTTTTTT
TRBJ2-2,few,TRBV27,NA,14,CASNEGFDTGELFF,TGTGCCAGCAATGAGGGTTTCGACACCGGGGAGCTGTTTTTT
TRBJ2-7,few,TRBV5-4,TRBD2,13,CASSLAQRGEQYF,TGTGCCAGCAGCTTGGCTCAGCGGGGAGAGCAGTACTTC
TRBJ2-1,many,TRBV7-8,TRBD1,16,CASSSDRGWIHNEQFF,TGTGCCAGCAGCTCGGACAGGGGTTGGATTCACAATGAGCAGTTCTTC
TRBJ1-2,NA,TRBV5-1,NA,15,CASSLIPGAIYGYTF,TGCGCCAGCAGCTTGATTCCGGGGGCGATCTATGGCTACACCTTC
TRBJ1-5,few,TRBV6-1,NA,16,CASSELRGGSNQPQHF,TGTGCCAGCAGTGAACTAAGGGGGGGGAGCAATCAGCCCCAGCATTTT
TRBJ2-7,NA,TRBV7-3,NA,13,CASSLFPGNEQYF,TGTGCCAGCAGCTTATTTCCGGGGAACGAGCAGTACTTC